Presented here are 22 T cell receptor beta chains from one specimen sequenced in a study of cytomegalovirus exposure and HLA in healthy donors. In the PCR, 60 Vbeta and 13 Jbeta primers were used. Repertoires were generated with immunoSEQ multiplex PCR, while TCRdb's copy carries only in-frame clones and drops some. Of under 100,000 clones listed, over 75% were seen once; the top ten hold about 3.5%. Sequencing used PBMCs. These receptors all come from a man aged 45-65 years in good health and CMV-seronegative.

This chain links TRBV11-2 with TRBJ2-5; D is possibly TRBD2 (7 bases). CDR3 size: 15 residues. Trimming took off 7 bases at V and 3 bases at J, with 18 bases between the two ends. CDR1 is SGHAT, CDR2 FQNNGV, per germline. CDR3 DNA sequence: TGTGCCAGCACTCCCCGCGCGGGGGCGAAAGAGACCCAGTACTTC. Protein: CASTPRAGAKETQYF.

This clone was found a few times. This rearrangement joins TRBV7-9 to TRBJ1-2; 7 nucleotides match TRBD1. Germline CDR1 and CDR2: SEHNR and FQNEAQ (reference sequence). The V segment lost 5 bases and the J segment 5 bases; nucleotides outside the gene matches: 5. This CDR3 has 13 residues. CDR3 loop: CASSHGQAYGYTF. The CDR3 DNA sequence: TGTGCCAGCAGCCACGGACAGGCGTATGGCTACACCTTC.

The V call is TRBV5-6, the J call TRBJ2-2, with 13 bases matching TRBD2. V was clipped by 4 bases and J by 0 bases; unmatched bases: 3. The CDR3 length is 17 residues. Looked up from germline, CDR1 is SGHDT and CDR2 is YYEEEE. CDR3 loop: CASSQGLAGTNTGELFF. In nucleotides, the CDR3 is TGTGCCAGCAGCCAGGGACTAGCGGGGACGAACACCGGGGAGCTGTTTTTT.

The J gene is TRBJ1-1, the V gene TRBV2; TRBD1 aligns across 7 bases. Trimming cost V 4 bases and J 10 bases; bases outside gene matches: 9. CDR1 is SNHLY, CDR2 FYNNEI, per germline. The CDR3 covers 13 residues. CDR3 nucleotide sequence: TGTGCCAGCAGTGGTTACCGGGACAGCGTAGCTTTCTTT. Protein sequence: CASSGYRDSVAFF.

This chain links TRBV7-9 with TRBJ1-1, with a tentative D call TRBD1 (5 bases). The germline CDR1 and CDR2 sequences are SEHNR and FQNEAQ (reference sequence). V lost 6 bases and J 4 bases, leaving 18 bases between the germline ends. The CDR3 contains 15 residues. The CDR3 protein is CASSYTRGGGTEAFF. The CDR3 nucleotides are TGTGCCAGCAGTTACACCCGGGGCGGGGGCACTGAAGCTTTCTTT.

The gene calls are TRBV15 and TRBJ1-2; D remains unclear. Trimming took 5 bases from V and 8 from J, leaving 15 bases between them. The CDR3 runs 13 residues. Germline CDR1 is LNHNV and CDR2 is YYDKDF (reference sequence). The CDR3 DNA follows: TGTGCCACCAGCGGAACGTCGCCGGGGGGCTACACCTTC. Its protein product is CATSGTSPGGYTF.

This clone was observed a handful of times. Other DNA variants within this sample encode the same CDR3. The genes are TRBV2 and TRBJ2-1; 7 bases map to TRBD1. The J segment lost 4 bases and the V segment lost 6 bases, leaving 6 bases of the junction unmatched. The CDR3 contains 14 residues. CDR1 SNHLY and CDR2 FYNNEI come from the germline V gene. CDR3 sequence: CASSRQGSYNEQFF. Written as DNA, the CDR3 is TGTGCCAGCAGCAGACAGGGTTCGTACAATGAGCAGTTCTTC.

The rearrangement uses TRBV7-2 and TRBJ2-3; 7 nucleotides match TRBD2. V lost 7 bases, J lost 3 bases, and 13 bases stayed unmatched. The germline CDR1 and CDR2 sequences are SGHTA and FQGNSA. This CDR3 is 16 amino acids long. Here the CDR3 reads CASTLRGVLATDTQYF. CDR3 coding DNA: TGTGCCAGCACCCTTCGGGGGGTGCTAGCAACAGATACGCAGTATTTT.

The chain carries TRBV18 and TRBJ1-2; TRBD1 matches at 7 bases. This CDR3 spans 14 amino acids. V trimming: 2 bases; J trimming: 4 bases; junction bases outside the gene matches: 4. CDR1 KGHSH and CDR2 LQKENI come from the germline V gene. The CDR3 DNA follows: TGTGCCAGCTCACCAGAGGACAGGATCTATGGCTACACCTTC. This encodes CASSPEDRIYGYTF.

The gene calls are TRBV6-1 and TRBJ2-3; TRBD2 is a possible D gene (7 bases). V dropped 3 bases and J dropped 8 bases, with 12 bases sitting between them. This CDR3 is built from 13 residues. CDR1 MNHNS and CDR2 SASEGT come from the germline V gene. CDR3 region: CASSERGGGTQYF. CDR3 bases: TGTGCCAGCAGTGAGAGGGGGGGCGGTACGCAGTATTTT.

The V gene is TRBV28, the J gene TRBJ2-2; D perhaps matches TRBD1 (6 bases). There are 13 residues in the CDR3. Germline V gene data show CDR1 as MDHEN and CDR2 as SYDVKM. The germline V and J ends were trimmed by 8 bases and 1 base, with 8 bases remaining between them. The CDR3 protein is CASEGQNTGELFF. DNA of the CDR3: TGTGCCAGCGAGGGACAGAACACCGGGGAGCTGTTTTTT.

The V call is TRBV11-2, the J call TRBJ2-3; TRBD1 is a possible D gene (5 bases). The CDR3 consists of 13 residues. V lost 0 bases, J lost 8 bases, and 9 bases lay in between. Germline CDR1 and CDR2: SGHAT and FQNNGV. This CDR3 is CASSLEQDGTQYF. In DNA form, the CDR3 reads TGTGCCAGCAGCTTAGAACAGGACGGTACGCAGTATTTT.

This chain connects TRBV21-1 to TRBJ1-6; the D call TRBD1 from the table was never checked on the DNA. TRBV21-1 is listed as a pseudogene. This CDR3 has 15 amino acids. CDR3 protein: CASSKAQGKDSPLHF. In nucleotides, the CDR3 is TGTGCCAGCAGCAAAGCGCAGGGAAAGGATTCACCCCTCCACTTT.

The V and J genes are TRBV5-6 and TRBJ2-5; D is perhaps TRBD2 (6 bases). Germline V CDR1 and CDR2: SGHDT, YYEEEE. V shed 2 bases and J shed 4 bases, with 15 bases lying between them. The CDR3 consists of 15 residues. CDR3 DNA sequence: TGTGCCAGCAGCTTTAGAAAGGCCGGGGGAGAGACCCAGTACTTC. This sequence encodes CASSFRKAGGETQYF.

The chain links TRBV7-9 to TRBJ2-1; D is ambiguous. The CDR3 is 15 amino acids. Germline V gives CDR1 SEHNR, CDR2 FQNEAQ (reference sequence). Trimming cost V 2 bases and J 0 bases, with 8 bases left between them. The CDR3 sequence: CASSLFSISYNEQFF. The CDR3 nucleotides read TGTGCCAGCAGCTTATTCAGTATCTCCTACAATGAGCAGTTCTTC.

This clone has only a few counts. V is TRBV6-5 and J is TRBJ1-4; 7 bases map to TRBD1. The CDR3 spans 16 residues. Germline CDR1 is MNHEY and CDR2 is SVGAGI. After removal of 6 bases from V and 5 bases from J, the junction contained 12 bases not matched to a gene. CDR3 nucleotides: TGTGCCAGCAGCTACACACCTACAGGGGAGAATGAAAAACTGTTTTTT. Its protein product is CASSYTPTGENEKLFF.

On this clone: At the DNA level, this CDR3 is encoded by other sequences in the same sample as well. This rearrangement joins TRBV2 to TRBJ1-1; no clear D gene. Germline-derived CDR1 and CDR2 are SNHLY and FYNNEI. The CDR3 is 13 residues long. V was shortened by 1 base and J by 1 base, with 4 bases between the two germline ends. The CDR3 is CASSEGENTEAFF. CDR3 coding DNA: TGTGCCAGCAGTGAAGGCGAGAACACTGAAGCTTTCTTT.

This clone has just a few counts. V gene TRBV10-1 combines with J gene TRBJ1-2, with TRBD1 as a possible D gene (6 bases). The CDR3 totals 18 residues. In germline, CDR1 is WNHNN, CDR2 SYGVQD (reference sequence). V gave up 4 bases and J gave up 13 bases, with 34 bases separating them. The CDR3: CASSARPVGQSRQLSGTF. In DNA form, the CDR3 reads TGCGCCAGCAGTGCGCGCCCGGTAGGACAGTCGCGCCAGTTGAGTGGCACCTTC.

The chain is built from TRBV7-2 and TRBJ1-5; D call uncertain. V was clipped by 5 bases and J by 1 base, with 6 bases between them. CDR1 SGHTA and CDR2 FQGNSA come from the germline V gene. The CDR3 consists of 13 residues. The CDR3 sequence: CASSPESNQPQHF. CDR3 sequence (DNA): TGTGCCAGCAGCCCCGAGAGCAATCAGCCCCAGCATTTT.

To note about this clone: Other DNA sequences in this sample translate to the same CDR3. The chain combines TRBV6-1 with TRBJ2-3, with 10 bases fitting TRBD2. V trimming: 5 bases; J trimming: 3 bases; junction bases outside the gene matches: 5. The V gene's germline CDR1 is MNHNS and CDR2 SASEGT. There are 15 residues in the CDR3. CDR3 sequence: CASSSGGAGTDTQYF. The CDR3 DNA sequence: TGTGCCAGCAGTAGCGGGGGGGCCGGGACAGATACGCAGTATTTT.

V usage is TRBV4-2 and J usage is TRBJ2-3; D is possibly TRBD2 (6 bases). V was shortened by 0 bases and J by 2 bases, with 15 bases between the two germline ends. CDR1 LGHNA and CDR2 YNFKEQ come from the germline V gene. The CDR3 is made up of 17 amino acids. CDR3 sequence: CASSQDPGRGTTDTQYF. The CDR3 DNA reads as TGTGCCAGCAGCCAAGATCCGGGGCGGGGAACCACAGATACGCAGTATTTT.

This clone came up once. J is TRBJ2-5 and V is TRBV6-5; 8 bases are a match to TRBD2. The germline CDR1 and CDR2 sequences are MNHEY and SVGAGI. The V gene end was trimmed by 0 bases and the J gene end by 1 base; junction bases not matched to a gene: 4. CDR3 size: 16 residues. CDR3: CASSYSSGVAQETQYF. The CDR3 nucleotides read TGTGCCAGCAGTTACTCTAGCGGGGTCGCCCAAGAGACCCAGTACTTC.